These T cell receptor beta chains were read from a single sample in a study of T-cell memory formation after mild COVID-19. TCRdb called the 5' RACE reads again in MiXCR, with one record for every CDR3 protein. The data hold over 500,000 distinct CDR3 sequences, with roughly 17% observed a single time. Input material: PBMCs or a T cell subset sorted from them (not recorded which). The receptors were gathered from an adult woman who had mild COVID-19 (a few samples of this study predate the infection). Cell type and time point are not known. Both conserved end residues are part of each CDR3. Fields, in order: CDR3 protein, CDR3 DNA, V gene, D gene, J gene, clone size. D genes are given only for firm matches. Clone size is not always given. Where it is, it says once, few, many or a class for expanded clones.

CDR3aa: CASSPASGRTHNEQFF
CDR3nt: TGTGCCAGCAGCCCAGCGAGCGGGAGAACCCACAATGAGCAGTTCTTC
v_gene: TRBV7-6
d_gene: TRBD2
j_gene: TRBJ2-1
abundance: many

CDR3aa: CASSLRVSSYEQYF
CDR3nt: TGTGCCAGCAGTTTGAGGGTAAGCTCCTACGAGCAGTACTTC
v_gene: TRBV12-3/TRBV12-4
d_gene: .
j_gene: TRBJ2-7
abundance: .

CDR3aa: CSAISRDSRYEQYF
CDR3nt: TGCAGTGCTATCAGCCGGGACAGCCGCTACGAGCAGTACTTC
v_gene: TRBV20-1
d_gene: TRBD1
j_gene: TRBJ2-7
abundance: .

CDR3aa: CAISDLELHTEAFF
CDR3nt: TGTGCCATCAGTGACCTCGAGTTGCACACTGAAGCTTTCTTT
v_gene: TRBV10-3
d_gene: .
j_gene: TRBJ1-1
abundance: few

CDR3aa: CSVDEAGLSYEQYF
CDR3nt: TGCAGCGTTGACGAGGCAGGGCTCTCCTACGAGCAGTACTTC
v_gene: TRBV29-1
d_gene: .
j_gene: TRBJ2-7
abundance: few

CDR3aa: CASSYGGTLGRELFF
CDR3nt: TGTGCCAGCAGTTACGGAGGGACCCTAGGGAGGGAGCTGTTTTTT
v_gene: TRBV6-2/TRBV6-3
d_gene: .
j_gene: TRBJ2-2
abundance: few

CDR3aa: CASSWGVAGGDTQYF
CDR3nt: TGTGCCAGCAGCTGGGGGGTTGCAGGAGGAGATACGCAGTATTTT
v_gene: TRBV7-9
d_gene: .
j_gene: TRBJ2-3
abundance: few

CDR3aa: CASSQVSAGELFF
CDR3nt: TGTGCCAGCAGCCAAGTCAGTGCCGGGGAGCTGTTTTTT
v_gene: TRBV3-1
d_gene: .
j_gene: TRBJ2-2
abundance: few

CDR3aa: CASSVGHLSEQYF
CDR3nt: TGTGCCAGCAGCGTAGGGCACCTAAGCGAGCAGTACTTC
v_gene: TRBV9
d_gene: .
j_gene: TRBJ2-7
abundance: few

CDR3aa: CASSSETWTDEQYF
CDR3nt: TGTGCCAGCAGTTCGGAGACCTGGACGGACGAGCAGTACTTC
v_gene: TRBV27
d_gene: .
j_gene: TRBJ2-7
abundance: .

CDR3aa: CATSDTGNYGYTF
CDR3nt: TGTGCCACCAGTGACACGGGGAACTATGGCTACACCTTC
v_gene: TRBV24-1
d_gene: .
j_gene: TRBJ1-2
abundance: .

CDR3aa: CATSDSGALALSQYF
CDR3nt: TGTGCCACCAGTGATTCAGGCGCCTTAGCCTTATCGCAGTATTTT
v_gene: TRBV24-1
d_gene: .
j_gene: TRBJ2-3
abundance: few

CDR3aa: CATTKANTEAFF
CDR3nt: TGTGCCACCACCAAGGCGAACACTGAAGCTTTCTTT
v_gene: TRBV15
d_gene: .
j_gene: TRBJ1-1
abundance: few

CDR3aa: CASSYSTGSYNEQFF
CDR3nt: TGTGCCAGCAGTTACTCGACAGGGTCCTACAATGAGCAGTTCTTC
v_gene: TRBV6-5
d_gene: TRBD1
j_gene: TRBJ2-1
abundance: .

CDR3aa: CATSRDQEGAKPQHF
CDR3nt: TGTGCCACCAGCAGAGATCAGGAGGGGGCGAAGCCCCAGCATTTT
v_gene: TRBV15
d_gene: TRBD1
j_gene: TRBJ1-5
abundance: few

CDR3aa: CASSVLGGPGELFF
CDR3nt: TGTGCCAGCAGCGTACTAGGGGGTCCCGGGGAGCTGTTTTTT
v_gene: TRBV7-2
d_gene: .
j_gene: TRBJ2-2
abundance: few

CDR3aa: CASSTLLAGGLADTQYF
CDR3nt: TGTGCCAGCAGCACTCTACTAGCGGGGGGGCTGGCAGATACGCAGTATTTT
v_gene: TRBV14
d_gene: TRBD2
j_gene: TRBJ2-3
abundance: many

CDR3aa: CASSRPGTSVGDTQYF
CDR3nt: TGTGCCAGCAGCCGCCCCGGGACTAGCGTTGGTGATACGCAGTATTTT
v_gene: TRBV12-3/TRBV12-4
d_gene: TRBD2
j_gene: TRBJ2-3
abundance: .

CDR3aa: CASSPLNPGVDYGYTF
CDR3nt: TGTGCCAGCAGCCCCTTGAACCCTGGTGTGGACTATGGCTACACCTTC
v_gene: TRBV3-1
d_gene: .
j_gene: TRBJ1-2
abundance: few

CDR3aa: CASSKSGGVETQYF
CDR3nt: TGTGCCAGCTCCAAATCCGGGGGGGTAGAGACCCAGTACTTC
v_gene: TRBV12-3/TRBV12-4
d_gene: TRBD2
j_gene: TRBJ2-5
abundance: .

CDR3aa: CATSDPVLVQERSTQYF
CDR3nt: TGTGCCACCAGTGACCCCGTCCTGGTGCAGGAAAGGTCGACCCAGTACTTC
v_gene: TRBV24-1
d_gene: .
j_gene: TRBJ2-5
abundance: few

CDR3aa: CASSLELTSGLSDTQYF
CDR3nt: TGCGCCAGCAGCTTGGAGTTGACTAGCGGGTTGTCAGATACGCAGTATTTT
v_gene: TRBV5-1
d_gene: TRBD2
j_gene: TRBJ2-3
abundance: .

CDR3aa: CASSQGRGDEQYF
CDR3nt: TGCGCCAGCAGCCAGGGGCGAGGTGACGAGCAGTACTTC
v_gene: TRBV4-1
d_gene: .
j_gene: TRBJ2-7
abundance: .

CDR3aa: CASSPTSGGQFF
CDR3nt: TGTGCCAGCAGCCCCACGAGTGGTGGGCAGTTCTTC
v_gene: TRBV3-1
d_gene: .
j_gene: TRBJ2-1
abundance: many

CDR3aa: CATSEGGGSHEQYF
CDR3nt: TGTGCCACCAGTGAAGGCGGAGGGAGCCACGAGCAGTACTTC
v_gene: TRBV15
d_gene: .
j_gene: TRBJ2-7
abundance: few

CDR3aa: CASSYSRATPRETQYF
CDR3nt: TGTGCCAGCAGCTACAGCCGGGCCACGCCACGAGAGACCCAGTACTTC
v_gene: TRBV6-2/TRBV6-3
d_gene: .
j_gene: TRBJ2-5
abundance: .

CDR3aa: CASSPLWGREETQYF
CDR3nt: TGTGCCAGCAGTCCCCTGTGGGGAAGGGAGGAGACCCAGTACTTC
v_gene: TRBV12-3/TRBV12-4
d_gene: .
j_gene: TRBJ2-5
abundance: few

CDR3aa: CASSLWGMDTQYF
CDR3nt: TGTGCCAGCAGCCTTTGGGGGATGGATACGCAGTATTTT
v_gene: TRBV5-6
d_gene: .
j_gene: TRBJ2-3
abundance: few

CDR3aa: CASSFLAGGPYNEQFF
CDR3nt: TGTGCCAGCAGTTTCCTCGCGGGGGGGCCTTACAATGAGCAGTTCTTC
v_gene: TRBV12-3/TRBV12-4
d_gene: TRBD2
j_gene: TRBJ2-1
abundance: few

CDR3aa: CASSPSSGVHIQYF
CDR3nt: TGTGCCAGCAGCCCCTCTAGCGGGGTCCACATTCAGTACTTC
v_gene: TRBV7-3
d_gene: TRBD2
j_gene: TRBJ2-4
abundance: few

CDR3aa: CASSLSRDRGPLRGYTF
CDR3nt: TGTGCCAGCAGCTTAAGCCGGGACAGGGGGCCGCTACGAGGCTACACCTTC
v_gene: TRBV7-9
d_gene: TRBD1
j_gene: TRBJ1-2
abundance: .

CDR3aa: CASSSKGGTLHEQFF
CDR3nt: TGCGCCAGCAGCTCGAAGGGGGGGACTTTGCATGAGCAGTTCTTC
v_gene: TRBV5-1
d_gene: .
j_gene: TRBJ2-1
abundance: few

CDR3aa: CASSKRCRGQDTQYF
CDR3nt: TGTGCCAGCAGCAAACGGTGCAGGGGGCAAGATACGCAGTATTTT
v_gene: TRBV21-1
d_gene: .
j_gene: TRBJ2-3
abundance: many

CDR3aa: CASSHYGTSGGISTDTQYF
CDR3nt: TGTGCCAGCAGCCACTATGGGACTAGCGGGGGGATTAGCACAGATACGCAGTATTTT
v_gene: TRBV4-2
d_gene: TRBD2
j_gene: TRBJ2-3
abundance: few

CDR3aa: CASSLAPDTWETQYF
CDR3nt: TGTGCCAGCAGCTTAGCCCCGGATACATGGGAGACCCAGTACTTC
v_gene: TRBV7-6
d_gene: .
j_gene: TRBJ2-5
abundance: .